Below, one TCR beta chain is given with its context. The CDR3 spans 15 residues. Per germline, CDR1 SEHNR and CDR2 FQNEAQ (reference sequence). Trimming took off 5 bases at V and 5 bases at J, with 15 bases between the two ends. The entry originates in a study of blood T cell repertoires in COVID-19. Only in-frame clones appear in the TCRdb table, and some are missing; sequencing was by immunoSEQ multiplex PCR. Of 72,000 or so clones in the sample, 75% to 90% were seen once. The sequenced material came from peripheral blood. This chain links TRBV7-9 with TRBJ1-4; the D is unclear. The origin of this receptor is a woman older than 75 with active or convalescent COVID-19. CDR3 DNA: TGTGCCAGCAGCCCAACCCGGGGATTAAATGAAAAACTGTTTTTT. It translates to CASSPTRGLNEKLFF. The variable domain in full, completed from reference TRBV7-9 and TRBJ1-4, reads DTGVSQNPRHKITKRGQNVTFRCDPISEHNRLYWYRQTLGQGPEFLTYFQNEAQLEKSRLLSDRFSAERPKGSFSTLEIQRTEQGDSAMYLCASSPTRGLNEKLFFGSGTQLSVL.